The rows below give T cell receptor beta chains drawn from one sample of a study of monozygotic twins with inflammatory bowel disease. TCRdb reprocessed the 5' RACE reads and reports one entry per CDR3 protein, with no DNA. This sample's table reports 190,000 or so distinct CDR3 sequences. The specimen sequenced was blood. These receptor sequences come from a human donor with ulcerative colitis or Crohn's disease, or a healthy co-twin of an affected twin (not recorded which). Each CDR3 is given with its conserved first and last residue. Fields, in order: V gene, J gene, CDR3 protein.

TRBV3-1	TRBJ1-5	CASSHGTASSNQPQHF
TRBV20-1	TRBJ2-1	CSARVARGTYNEQFF
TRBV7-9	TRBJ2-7	CASRLGGTYEQYF
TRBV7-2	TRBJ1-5	CASSFWGAEQPQHF
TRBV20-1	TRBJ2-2	CSALGLDEIAGELFF
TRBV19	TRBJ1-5	CASSPGRGDFQPQHF
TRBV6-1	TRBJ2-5	CASRGLAGLETQYF
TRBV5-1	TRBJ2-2	CASSLVGTGYTGELFF
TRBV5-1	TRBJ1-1	CASSSTQGGSTEAFF
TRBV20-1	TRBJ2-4	CSARDTSAAKTIQYF
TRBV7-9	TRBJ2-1	CASSPRGELYNEQFF
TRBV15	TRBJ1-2	CATSSDSPLGYTF
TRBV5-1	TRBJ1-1	CASSSQIQGGEAFF
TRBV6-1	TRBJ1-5	CASREGGEGQPQHF
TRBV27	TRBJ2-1	CASSLGGLVNEQFF
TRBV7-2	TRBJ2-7	CASSIDTYHEQYF
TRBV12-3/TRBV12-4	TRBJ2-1	CASSLGQGGYNEQFF
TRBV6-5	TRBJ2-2	CASSYWTGSNTGELFF
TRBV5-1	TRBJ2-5	CASGAEGPYQETQYF
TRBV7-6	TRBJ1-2	CASSLVGAKYISYGYTF
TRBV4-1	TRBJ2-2	CASSPGTSGSVLFF
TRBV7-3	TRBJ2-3	CASGTGGADTQYF
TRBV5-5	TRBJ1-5	CASSPRDERNQPQHF
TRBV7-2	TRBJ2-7	CASSLKAASSYEQYF
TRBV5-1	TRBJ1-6	CASSEVGSRSSYNSPLHF
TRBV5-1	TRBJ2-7	CASSLFAGESYEQYF
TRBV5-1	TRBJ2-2	CASSLRDRNTGELFF
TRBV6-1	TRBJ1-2	CATSGGGGISYGYTF
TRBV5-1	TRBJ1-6	CASSLVAAQGNSPLHF
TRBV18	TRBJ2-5	CASSPRGSVQETQYF
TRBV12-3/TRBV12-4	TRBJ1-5	CASSEDPRNQPQHF
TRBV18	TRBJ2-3	CASSPRSERDTQYF
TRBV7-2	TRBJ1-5	CASNQGYGLPQHF
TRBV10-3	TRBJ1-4	CAISESGTGNEKLFF
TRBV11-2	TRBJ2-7	CASSRLDSPSKQYF
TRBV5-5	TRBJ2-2	CASSLRGEVTGELFF
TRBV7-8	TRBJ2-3	CASSPLGLAARGDTQYF
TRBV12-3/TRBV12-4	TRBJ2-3	CASSLTVEGVDTQYF
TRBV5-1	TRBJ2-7	CASSLHTFYEQYF
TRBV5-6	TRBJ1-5	CASSYTLGYSNQPQHF
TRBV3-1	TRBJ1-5	CASSRGQGPAQPQHF
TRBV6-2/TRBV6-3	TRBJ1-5	CASSPTVGRGSNQPQHF
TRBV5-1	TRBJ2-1	CASSLSGELRLNNEQFF
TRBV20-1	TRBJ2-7	CSATSATYEQYF
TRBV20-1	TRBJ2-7	CSVAQGLYEQYF
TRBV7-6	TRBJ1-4	CASSQAPGGEEKLFF
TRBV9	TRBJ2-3	CASSAEADTQYF
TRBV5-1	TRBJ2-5	CASSLAWAEQETQYF
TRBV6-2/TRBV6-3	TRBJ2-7	CASSYGQIYEQYF
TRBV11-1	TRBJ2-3	CASSLPTTGGEGKQYF